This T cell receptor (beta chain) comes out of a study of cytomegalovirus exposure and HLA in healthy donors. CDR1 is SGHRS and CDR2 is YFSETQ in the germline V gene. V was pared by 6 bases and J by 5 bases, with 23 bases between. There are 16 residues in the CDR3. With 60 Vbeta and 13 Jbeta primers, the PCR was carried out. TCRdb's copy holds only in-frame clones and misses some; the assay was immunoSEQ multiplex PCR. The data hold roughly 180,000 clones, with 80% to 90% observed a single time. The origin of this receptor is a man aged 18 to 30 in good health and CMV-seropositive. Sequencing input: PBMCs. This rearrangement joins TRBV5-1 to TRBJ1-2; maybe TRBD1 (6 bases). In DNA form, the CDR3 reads TGCGCCAGCATCGTCTTGGCCACAGGGATGTCTTATGGCTACACCTTC. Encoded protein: CASIVLATGMSYGYTF.